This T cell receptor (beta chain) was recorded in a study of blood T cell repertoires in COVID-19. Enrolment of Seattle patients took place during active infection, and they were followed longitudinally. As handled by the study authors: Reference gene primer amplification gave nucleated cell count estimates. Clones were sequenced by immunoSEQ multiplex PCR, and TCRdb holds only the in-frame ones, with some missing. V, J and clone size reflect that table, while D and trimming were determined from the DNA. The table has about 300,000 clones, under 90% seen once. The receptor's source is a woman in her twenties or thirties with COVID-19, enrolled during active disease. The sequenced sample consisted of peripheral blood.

Here the CDR3 reads CASRVGLASDTQYF. Here the CDR3 DNA reads TGTGCCAGCAGGGTGGGACTAGCGTCAGATACGCAGTATTTT. The rearrangement joins TRBV11-3 to TRBJ2-3, with 10 bases identical to TRBD2. Germline trimming cut 6 bases from V and 4 bases from J; bases unmatched to any gene: 4. This CDR3 comprises 14 residues. Germline V gene data show CDR1 as SGHNT and CDR2 as YENEEA.